These T cell receptor beta chains were read from a single sample in a study of T cells in Graves' hyperthyroidism and ophthalmopathy. TCRdb redid the calling of the multiplex PCR reads with MiXCR, one entry per CDR3 protein. In the table there are some 350,000 distinct CDR3 sequences, approximately 14% of which are singletons. Sequencing was done on a sample of blood. These receptor sequences come from a woman younger than 30 with Graves' hyperthyroidism that later progressed to Graves' ophthalmopathy. The CDR3 runs from the conserved cysteine through the conserved F or W. Each record gives: J gene, V gene, D gene, clone size, CDR3 length, CDR3 protein, CDR3 DNA. D genes are given only for firm matches. Size is stated for part of the rows, as once, few or many counts, or as a class when the clone is expanded.

j_call: TRBJ2-3
v_call: TRBV13
d_call: TRBD2
clone_size: -
cdr3_length: 16
cdr3_aa: CASSFRTSGNTDTQYF
cdr3_nt: TGTGCCAGCAGCTTTCGGACTAGCGGGAATACAGATACGCAGTATTTT

j_call: TRBJ2-1
v_call: TRBV27
d_call: TRBD1
clone_size: many
cdr3_length: 15
cdr3_aa: CASSSRDRGLNEQFF
cdr3_nt: TGTGCCAGCAGTTCCCGGGACAGGGGGCTCAATGAGCAGTTCTTC

j_call: TRBJ2-6
v_call: TRBV2
d_call: TRBD1
clone_size: many
cdr3_length: 15
cdr3_aa: CASRDRGGGANVLTF
cdr3_nt: TGTGCCAGCAGAGACAGGGGCGGTGGGGCCAACGTCCTGACTTTC

j_call: TRBJ2-2
v_call: TRBV28
d_call: -
clone_size: many
cdr3_length: 13
cdr3_aa: CASQGQNTGELFF
cdr3_nt: TGTGCCAGCCAGGGACAGAACACCGGGGAGCTGTTTTTT

j_call: TRBJ2-1
v_call: TRBV7-9
d_call: -
clone_size: many
cdr3_length: 15
cdr3_aa: CASSLVGGPRDEQFF
cdr3_nt: TGTGCCAGCAGCTTAGTTGGTGGGCCCCGGGATGAGCAGTTCTTC

j_call: TRBJ1-2
v_call: TRBV2
d_call: -
clone_size: many
cdr3_length: 18
cdr3_aa: CASSEAPRGRKDNYGYTF
cdr3_nt: TGTGCCAGCAGTGAGGCGCCCCGGGGGCGGAAAGATAACTATGGCTACACCTTC

j_call: TRBJ2-7
v_call: TRBV3-1
d_call: -
clone_size: many
cdr3_length: 16
cdr3_aa: CASSQGGYYLGYEQYF
cdr3_nt: TGTGCCAGCAGCCAGGGGGGCTACTACCTCGGCTACGAGCAGTACTTC

j_call: TRBJ1-3
v_call: TRBV12-3/TRBV12-4
d_call: -
clone_size: many
cdr3_length: 16
cdr3_aa: CASRLIGPISGNTIYF
cdr3_nt: TGTGCCAGCAGACTGATAGGACCGATCTCTGGAAACACCATATATTTT

j_call: TRBJ2-4
v_call: TRBV29-1
d_call: -
clone_size: -
cdr3_length: 15
cdr3_aa: CSVEVRRLAKNIQYF
cdr3_nt: TGCAGCGTTGAGGTGCGTCGTCTAGCCAAAAACATTCAGTACTTC

j_call: TRBJ2-2
v_call: TRBV6-4
d_call: -
clone_size: few
cdr3_length: 15
cdr3_aa: CASTSGTSNTGELFF
cdr3_nt: TGTGCCAGCACCTCGGGTACTTCGAACACCGGGGAGCTGTTTTTT

j_call: TRBJ2-5
v_call: TRBV6-1
d_call: TRBD2
clone_size: -
cdr3_length: 15
cdr3_aa: CASSPRLARWETQYF
cdr3_nt: TGTGCCAGCAGTCCCCGACTAGCGAGGTGGGAGACCCAGTACTTC

j_call: TRBJ1-1
v_call: TRBV6-6
d_call: -
clone_size: many
cdr3_length: 12
cdr3_aa: CASSYENTEAFF
cdr3_nt: TGTGCCAGCAGTTACGAGAACACTGAAGCTTTCTTT

j_call: TRBJ1-1
v_call: TRBV19
d_call: TRBD1
clone_size: -
cdr3_length: 13
cdr3_aa: CASTSTGGTEAFF
cdr3_nt: TGTGCCAGTACCTCGACAGGGGGCACTGAAGCTTTCTTT

j_call: TRBJ2-2
v_call: TRBV12-3/TRBV12-4
d_call: -
clone_size: many
cdr3_length: 15
cdr3_aa: CASTKPGSLSGELFF
cdr3_nt: TGTGCCAGCACCAAACCGGGCTCCCTGTCGGGGGAGCTGTTTTTT

j_call: TRBJ2-1
v_call: TRBV5-8
d_call: -
clone_size: -
cdr3_length: 19
cdr3_aa: CARETWPALGSGVYNEQFF
cdr3_nt: TGTGCCAGAGAAACGTGGCCCGCTTTAGGGAGTGGGGTTTACAATGAGCAGTTCTTC

j_call: TRBJ2-1
v_call: TRBV5-4
d_call: -
clone_size: -
cdr3_length: 16
cdr3_aa: CASSSLSDSSYNEQFF
cdr3_nt: TGTGCCAGCAGCTCACTTAGCGACAGCTCCTACAATGAGCAGTTCTTC

j_call: TRBJ1-1
v_call: TRBV19
d_call: -
clone_size: -
cdr3_length: 15
cdr3_aa: CASSPGRGMNTEAFF
cdr3_nt: TGTGCCAGTAGCCCCGGGAGAGGGATGAACACTGAAGCTTTCTTT

j_call: TRBJ2-7
v_call: TRBV2
d_call: -
clone_size: many
cdr3_length: 14
cdr3_aa: CASSEDYRAYEQYF
cdr3_nt: TGTGCCAGCAGTGAAGACTACCGAGCCTACGAGCAGTACTTC

j_call: TRBJ2-1
v_call: TRBV14
d_call: TRBD2
clone_size: -
cdr3_length: 15
cdr3_aa: CASSYGGLEINEQFF
cdr3_nt: TGTGCCAGCAGCTATGGAGGACTAGAAATCAATGAGCAGTTCTTC

j_call: TRBJ1-1
v_call: TRBV28
d_call: -
clone_size: many
cdr3_length: 13
cdr3_aa: CASSLIMNTEAFF
cdr3_nt: TGTGCCAGCAGTTTGATTATGAACACTGAAGCTTTCTTT

j_call: TRBJ1-2
v_call: TRBV4-1
d_call: -
clone_size: once
cdr3_length: 16
cdr3_aa: CASSQGIRGANYGYTF
cdr3_nt: TGCGCCAGCAGCCAAGGAATACGGGGAGCCAACTATGGCTACACCTTC

j_call: TRBJ2-5
v_call: TRBV20-1
d_call: -
clone_size: few
cdr3_length: 14
cdr3_aa: CSARDRARQETQYF
cdr3_nt: TGCAGTGCTAGAGATCGGGCTCGTCAAGAGACCCAGTACTTC

j_call: TRBJ1-6
v_call: TRBV30
d_call: TRBD1
clone_size: many
cdr3_length: 14
cdr3_aa: CAWSAGQHNSPLHF
cdr3_nt: TGTGCCTGGAGCGCGGGACAGCATAATTCACCCCTCCACTTT

j_call: TRBJ1-5
v_call: TRBV19
d_call: -
clone_size: -
cdr3_length: 16
cdr3_aa: CASSSRGWGIDQPQHF
cdr3_nt: TGTGCCAGTAGTTCCCGAGGATGGGGGATCGATCAGCCCCAGCATTTT

j_call: TRBJ2-7
v_call: TRBV18
d_call: TRBD1
clone_size: few
cdr3_length: 16
cdr3_aa: CASSPPTGTGFYEQYF
cdr3_nt: TGTGCCAGCTCACCACCCACTGGGACAGGGTTCTACGAGCAGTACTTC

j_call: TRBJ2-7
v_call: TRBV28
d_call: TRBD2
clone_size: many
cdr3_length: 16
cdr3_aa: CASSLSGGGPTYEQYF
cdr3_nt: TGTGCCAGCAGTTTATCGGGGGGAGGGCCTACCTACGAGCAGTACTTC

j_call: TRBJ1-2
v_call: TRBV28
d_call: -
clone_size: few
cdr3_length: 13
cdr3_aa: CASSLEGGNGYTF
cdr3_nt: TGTGCCAGCAGCCTAGAGGGGGGAAATGGCTACACCTTC

j_call: TRBJ2-4
v_call: TRBV2
d_call: TRBD1
clone_size: many
cdr3_length: 16
cdr3_aa: CASSEALGTGGGIQYF
cdr3_nt: TGTGCCAGCAGTGAAGCGCTAGGGACAGGGGGCGGCATTCAGTACTTC

j_call: TRBJ1-5
v_call: TRBV30
d_call: TRBD1
clone_size: -
cdr3_length: 14
cdr3_aa: CAWSEGDSNQPLHF
cdr3_nt: TGTGCCTGGAGTGAAGGGGACAGCAATCAGCCCCTGCATTTT

j_call: TRBJ2-7
v_call: TRBV11-1
d_call: -
clone_size: -
cdr3_length: 13
cdr3_aa: CASGGTVTYEQYF
cdr3_nt: TGTGCCAGCGGGGGGACGGTCACCTACGAGCAGTACTTC

j_call: TRBJ2-5
v_call: TRBV5-5
d_call: -
clone_size: many
cdr3_length: 17
cdr3_aa: CASSLGEDYPGRETQYF
cdr3_nt: TGTGCCAGCAGCTTGGGGGAGGACTATCCAGGACGAGAGACCCAGTACTTC